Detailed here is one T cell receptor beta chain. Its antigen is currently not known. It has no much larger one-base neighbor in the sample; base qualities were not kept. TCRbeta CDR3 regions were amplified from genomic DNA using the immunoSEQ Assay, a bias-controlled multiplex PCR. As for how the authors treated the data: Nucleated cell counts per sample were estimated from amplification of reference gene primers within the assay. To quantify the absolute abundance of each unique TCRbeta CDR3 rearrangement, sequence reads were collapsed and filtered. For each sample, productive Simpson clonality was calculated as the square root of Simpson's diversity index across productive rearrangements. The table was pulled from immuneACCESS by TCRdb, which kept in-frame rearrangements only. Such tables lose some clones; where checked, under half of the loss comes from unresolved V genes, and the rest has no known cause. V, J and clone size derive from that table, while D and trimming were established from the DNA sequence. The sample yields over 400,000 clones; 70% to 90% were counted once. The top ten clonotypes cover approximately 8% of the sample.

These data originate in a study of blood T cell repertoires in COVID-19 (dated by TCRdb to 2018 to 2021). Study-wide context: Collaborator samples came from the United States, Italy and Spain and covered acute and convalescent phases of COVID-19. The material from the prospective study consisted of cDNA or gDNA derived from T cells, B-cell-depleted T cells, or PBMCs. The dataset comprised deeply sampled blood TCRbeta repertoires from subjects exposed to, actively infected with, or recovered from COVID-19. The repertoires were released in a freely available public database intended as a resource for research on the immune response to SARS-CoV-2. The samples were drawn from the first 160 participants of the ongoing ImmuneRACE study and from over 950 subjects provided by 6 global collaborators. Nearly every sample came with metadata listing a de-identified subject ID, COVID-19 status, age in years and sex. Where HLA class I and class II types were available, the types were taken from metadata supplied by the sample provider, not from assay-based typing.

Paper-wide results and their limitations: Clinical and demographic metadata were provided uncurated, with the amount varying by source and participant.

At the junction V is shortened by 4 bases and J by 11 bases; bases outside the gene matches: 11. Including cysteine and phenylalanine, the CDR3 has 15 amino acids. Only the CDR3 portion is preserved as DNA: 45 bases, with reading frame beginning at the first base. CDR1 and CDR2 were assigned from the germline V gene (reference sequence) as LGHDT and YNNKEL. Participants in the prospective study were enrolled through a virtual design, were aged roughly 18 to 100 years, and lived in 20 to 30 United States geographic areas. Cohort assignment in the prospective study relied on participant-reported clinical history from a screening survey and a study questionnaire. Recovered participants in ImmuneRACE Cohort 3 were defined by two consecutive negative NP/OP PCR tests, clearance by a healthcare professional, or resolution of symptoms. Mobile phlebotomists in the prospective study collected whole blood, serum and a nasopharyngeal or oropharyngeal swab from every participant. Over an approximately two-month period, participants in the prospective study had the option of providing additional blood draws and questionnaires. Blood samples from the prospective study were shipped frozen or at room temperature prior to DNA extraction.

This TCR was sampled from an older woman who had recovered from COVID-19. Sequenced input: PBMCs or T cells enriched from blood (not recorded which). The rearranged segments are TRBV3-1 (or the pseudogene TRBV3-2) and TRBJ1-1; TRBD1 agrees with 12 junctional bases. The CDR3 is CASSLRRGQGARAFF. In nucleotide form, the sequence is TGTGCCAGCAGCCTCAGGAGGGGACAGGGGGCGCGGGCTTTCTTT.